This TCR beta chain was sequenced in a study of tissue T cells after allogeneic stem cell transplantation. Here immunoSEQ multiplex PCR was the method, and the copy in TCRdb shows in-frame clones only, minus some. Altogether around 2,800 clones are present, around 45% being singletons, with the ten largest covering roughly a fifth. Time point indicated: mouse harvest day 14 after allogeneic transplant. The graft held 10^6 splenic CD5+ T cells and 10^7 T-cell-depleted bone marrow cells. A note on this clone: Gene names are the mouse ones. Read data end 1 residue before the CDR3 end; the end is taken from the germline J gene.

CDR1 is KGHPV and CDR2 is FQNQEV in the germline V gene (reference sequence). The germline V and J ends were trimmed by 2 bases and 3 bases, with 8 bases remaining between them. The CDR3 loop spans 14 amino acids. The sequence was obtained from a female BALB/c mouse given C57BL/6 T cells with graft-versus-host disease after an allogeneic hematopoietic cell transplant. Sequences were obtained from gut tissue. The chain recombines TRBV26 with TRBJ1-3; perhaps TRBD1 as D (6 bases). CDR3: CASSLHRDGNTLYF. Incomplete CDR3 DNA: TGTGCCAGCAGTCTGCACAGGGATGGAAATACGCTCTAT.